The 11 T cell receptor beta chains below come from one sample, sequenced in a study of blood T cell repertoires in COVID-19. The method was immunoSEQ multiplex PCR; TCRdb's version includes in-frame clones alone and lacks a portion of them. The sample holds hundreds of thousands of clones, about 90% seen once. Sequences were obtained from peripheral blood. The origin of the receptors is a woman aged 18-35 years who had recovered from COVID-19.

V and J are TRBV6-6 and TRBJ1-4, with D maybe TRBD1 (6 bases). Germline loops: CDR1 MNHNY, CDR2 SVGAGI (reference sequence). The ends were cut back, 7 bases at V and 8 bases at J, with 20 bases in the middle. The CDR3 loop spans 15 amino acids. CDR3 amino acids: CASIKRRDTYEKLFF. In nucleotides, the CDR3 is TGTGCCAGCATAAAAAGACGGGACACGTACGAAAAACTGTTTTTT.

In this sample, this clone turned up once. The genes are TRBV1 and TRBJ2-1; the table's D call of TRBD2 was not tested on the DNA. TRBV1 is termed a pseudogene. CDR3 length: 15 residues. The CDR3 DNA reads TGCACCAGCAGCCTTTCCATAGCGGACTACAATGAGCAGTTCTTC. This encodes CTSSLSIADYNEQFF.

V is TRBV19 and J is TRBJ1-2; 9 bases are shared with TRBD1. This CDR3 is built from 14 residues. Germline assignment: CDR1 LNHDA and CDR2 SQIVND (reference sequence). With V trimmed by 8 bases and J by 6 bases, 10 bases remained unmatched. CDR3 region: CASSLRTGENGYTF. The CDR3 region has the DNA TGTGCCAGTTCACTTCGGACAGGGGAAAATGGCTACACCTTC.

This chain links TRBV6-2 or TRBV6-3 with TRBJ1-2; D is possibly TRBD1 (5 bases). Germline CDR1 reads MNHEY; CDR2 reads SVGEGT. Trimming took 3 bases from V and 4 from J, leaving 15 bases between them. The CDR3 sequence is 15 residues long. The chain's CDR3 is CASSYMAPGGYGYTF. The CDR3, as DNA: TGTGCCAGCAGTTATATGGCGCCGGGGGGCTATGGCTACACCTTC.

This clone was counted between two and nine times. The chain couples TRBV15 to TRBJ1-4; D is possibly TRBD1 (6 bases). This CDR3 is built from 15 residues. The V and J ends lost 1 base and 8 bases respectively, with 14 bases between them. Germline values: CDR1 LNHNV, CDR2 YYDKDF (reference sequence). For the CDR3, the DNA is TGTGCCACCAGCAGAGCCACAGGGAGTAGAGAAAAACTGTTTTTT. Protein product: CATSRATGSREKLFF.

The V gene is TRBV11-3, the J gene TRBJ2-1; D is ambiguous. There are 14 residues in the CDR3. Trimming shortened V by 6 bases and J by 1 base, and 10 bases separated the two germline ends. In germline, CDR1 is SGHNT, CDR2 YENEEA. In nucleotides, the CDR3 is TGTGCCAGCAGTTCGAAGACTTCCTACAATGAGCAGTTCTTC. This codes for CASSSKTSYNEQFF.

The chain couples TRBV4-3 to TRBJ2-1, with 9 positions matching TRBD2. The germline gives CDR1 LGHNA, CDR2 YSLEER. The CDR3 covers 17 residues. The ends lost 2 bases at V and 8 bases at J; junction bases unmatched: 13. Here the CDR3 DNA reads TGCGCCAGCAGCCAACTCAGGGCTAGCGGGATTGCCTATGAGCAGTTCTTC. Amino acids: CASSQLRASGIAYEQFF.

DNA of the CDR3: TGTGCCAGCAGTGAAAGCTCCCCGAGCTCCTACGAGCAGTACGTC. Amino acids: CASSESSPSSYEQYV. The chain recombines TRBV6-1 with TRBJ2-7; D is undetermined. Germline V lookup: CDR1 MNHNS, CDR2 SASEGT. The CDR3 spans 15 residues. The ends were cut back, 2 bases at V and 0 bases at J, with 11 bases in the middle.

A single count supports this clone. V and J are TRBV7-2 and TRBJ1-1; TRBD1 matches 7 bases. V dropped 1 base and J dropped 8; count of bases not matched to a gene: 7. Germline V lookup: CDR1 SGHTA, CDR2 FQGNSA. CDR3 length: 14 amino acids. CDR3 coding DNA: TGTGCCAGCAGCTTAGATGCTCAGGGGGGAGAAGCTTTCTTT. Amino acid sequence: CASSLDAQGGEAFF.

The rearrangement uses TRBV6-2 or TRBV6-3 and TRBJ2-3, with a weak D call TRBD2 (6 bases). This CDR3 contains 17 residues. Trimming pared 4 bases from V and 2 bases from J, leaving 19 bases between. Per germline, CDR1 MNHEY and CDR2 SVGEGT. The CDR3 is CASSLKTSFLATDTQYF. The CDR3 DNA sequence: TGTGCCAGCAGTTTAAAAACTAGCTTCCTTGCCACAGATACGCAGTATTTT.

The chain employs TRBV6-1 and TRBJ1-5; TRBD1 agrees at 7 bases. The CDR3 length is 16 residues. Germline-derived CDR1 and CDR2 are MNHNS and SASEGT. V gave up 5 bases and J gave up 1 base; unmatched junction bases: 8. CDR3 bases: TGTGCCAGCAGTCAAGGGGACAGTTTGAGCAATCAGCCCCAGCATTTT. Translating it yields CASSQGDSLSNQPQHF.